Presented here are 28 T cell receptor beta chains from one specimen sequenced in a study of shared T cell receptors in the human thymus. The data were produced by immunoSEQ multiplex PCR, yet TCRdb's version contains in-frame clones alone and is incomplete. The table records around 730,000 clones, 70% to 90% of them present only once. This same sample was also taken into another study, of human thymus T cells.

The sequenced sample was thymocytes. The receptor set was obtained from a girl under two years old with a congenital heart defect.

The chain uses TRBV29-1 and TRBJ1-3; D is undetermined. Germline V gives CDR1 SQVTM, CDR2 ANQGSEA. This CDR3 region has 13 residues. The V end lost 5 bases, the J end lost 0 bases, and 8 bases lay between the germline ends. CDR3 protein: CSVYASSGNTIYF. The CDR3 DNA reads TGCAGCGTTTACGCCAGCTCTGGAAACACCATATATTTT.

The count of this clone is one. The rearrangement links TRBV28 to TRBJ1-2; weak D call: TRBD1 (6 bases). Between the trimmed V and J ends, which lost 4 bases and 8 bases, there was a span of 20 bases. CDR3 length: 15 amino acids. The V gene's germline CDR1 is MDHEN and CDR2 SYDVKM. The CDR3 loop reads CASSSHPGHLPGYTF. In DNA, the CDR3 is TGTGCCAGCAGTTCCCATCCGGGACACTTACCAGGCTACACCTTC.

V is TRBV19 and J is TRBJ1-5; no clear D. The V and J ends lost 3 bases and 0 bases respectively, with 24 bases between them. The CDR3 runs 20 residues. Per germline, CDR1 LNHDA and CDR2 SQIVND (reference sequence). The CDR3 sequence is CASSILFHGRAKNSNQPQHF. The DNA for the CDR3 is TGTGCCAGTAGTATCCTCTTTCACGGCAGAGCGAAAAATAGCAATCAGCCCCAGCATTTT. Full variable domain (remainder filled in from reference TRBV19 and TRBJ1-5): DGGITQSPKYLFRKEGQNVTLSCEQNLNHDAMYWYRQDPGQGLRLIYYSQIVNDFQKGDIAEGYSVSREKKESFPLTVTSAQKNPTAFYLCASSILFHGRAKNSNQPQHFGDGTRLSIL.

The chain carries TRBV2 and TRBJ2-3, with a possible D match to TRBD1 (6 bases). The CDR3 covers 16 residues. In germline, CDR1 is SNHLY, CDR2 FYNNEI. Trimming removed 4 bases at V and 0 bases at J, with 14 bases between. The CDR3 is CASSAWGRSSTDTQYF. The CDR3 DNA reads as TGTGCCAGCAGTGCATGGGGGCGAAGTAGCACAGATACGCAGTATTTT.

V gene TRBV5-1 combines with J gene TRBJ1-6, with D possibly being TRBD1 (5 bases). V lost 3 bases, J lost 6 bases, and 31 bases lay in between. Germline V gives CDR1 SGHRS, CDR2 YFSETQ. This CDR3 has 21 residues. The CDR3 reads CASSSKGPSKTETLTNSPLHF. As DNA, the CDR3 is TGCGCCAGCAGCTCGAAAGGGCCCTCCAAGACAGAAACACTTACTAATTCACCCCTCCACTTT.

This chain joins TRBV2 and TRBJ1-2, with 8 bases identical to TRBD1. With 4 bases clipped from V and 6 bases from J, the junction kept 7 bases outside the gene matches. The CDR3 consists of 14 residues. Germline lookup yields CDR1 SNHLY and CDR2 FYNNEI. The DNA for the CDR3 is TGTGCCAGCAGTGCTCAGGGGGCAATCGATGGCTACACCTTC. The encoded protein is CASSAQGAIDGYTF.

This chain uses TRBV11-2 with TRBJ1-6; 8 nucleotides align to TRBD1. J lost 13 bases, V lost 5 bases, and 13 bases had no gene match. Looked up from germline, CDR1 is SGHAT and CDR2 is FQNNGV. This CDR3 is 15 amino acids long. Written as DNA, the CDR3 is TGTGCCAGCAGCGGACCCAGGGGGCCGACTCCCCCCCTCCACTTT. It translates to CASSGPRGPTPPLHF.

The chain employs TRBV20-1 and TRBJ2-7; D remains unclear. The CDR3 is made up of 11 amino acids. The V end lost 1 base, the J end lost 9 bases, and 10 bases lay between the germline ends. The germline gives CDR1 DFQATT, CDR2 SNEGSKA (reference sequence). DNA for the CDR3: TGCAGTGCTAGAGGGCCCCGAGGGCAGTACTTC. Its protein is CSARGPRGQYF.

The chain is built from TRBV29-1 and TRBJ2-1, with D tentatively TRBD1 (6 bases). This CDR3 is 19 amino acids long. V was cut by 0 bases and J by 2 bases, with 23 bases left in between. Germline loops: CDR1 SQVTM, CDR2 ANQGSEA. The CDR3: CSVEDKADEGVSAYNEQFF. CDR3 DNA: TGCAGCGTTGAAGATAAAGCTGATGAGGGGGTGAGCGCCTACAATGAGCAGTTCTTC.

V and J are TRBV5-5 and TRBJ1-6; D is possibly TRBD1 (6 bases). Trimming pared 2 bases from V and 8 bases from J, leaving 17 bases between. This CDR3 is built from 16 residues. Looked up from germline, CDR1 is SGHKS and CDR2 is YYEKEE (reference sequence). The CDR3 sequence: CASSFCGPGDDSPLHF. DNA for the CDR3: TGTGCCAGCAGCTTTTGCGGGCCAGGGGATGATTCACCCCTCCACTTT.

A single count supports this clone. This sequence joins TRBV29-1 and TRBJ2-1; 7 nucleotides align to TRBD1. The V and J ends lost 0 bases and 8 bases, in that order; junction bases with no gene match: 13. Per the germline V gene, CDR1 is SQVTM and CDR2 is ANQGSEA. This CDR3 is built from 16 residues. For the CDR3, the DNA is TGCAGCGTTGAAGATGAAAGACGCTCGACAGGGTATGAGCAGTTCTTC. Amino acids: CSVEDERRSTGYEQFF.

The chain uses TRBV19 and TRBJ1-6, with 11 bases lining up with TRBD1. Looked up from germline, CDR1 is LNHDA and CDR2 is SQIVND (reference sequence). The CDR3 totals 16 residues. The V segment lost 5 bases and the J segment 6 bases; nucleotides outside the gene matches: 6. The CDR3 loop reads CASSPRTGGPNSPLHF. The CDR3 DNA reads TGTGCCAGTAGTCCCCGGACAGGGGGCCCTAATTCACCCCTCCACTTT.

This clone occurred a few times. This rearrangement joins TRBV11-2 to TRBJ2-1; 7 bases agree with TRBD2. The germline CDR1 and CDR2 sequences are SGHAT and FQNNGV. V was clipped by 4 bases and J by 6 bases; unmatched bases: 12. The CDR3 spans 16 residues. The chain's CDR3 is CASSYLRGGEGNEQFF. CDR3 bases: TGTGCCAGCAGCTACCTTCGCGGGGGAGAGGGCAATGAGCAGTTCTTC.

The chain recombines TRBV7-2 with TRBJ2-5; D might be TRBD1 (5 bases). The CDR3 runs to 16 residues. V was shortened by 1 base and J by 7 bases, with 19 bases between the two germline ends. CDR1 and CDR2 (germline): SGHTA, FQGNSA. The CDR3 DNA is TGTGCCAGCAGCTTAGTGTCCAGGGTTAACAAGCGGACCCAGTACTTC. Encoded protein: CASSLVSRVNKRTQYF.

V and J are TRBV29-1 and TRBJ2-3, with D maybe TRBD2 (7 bases). Looked up from germline, CDR1 is SQVTM and CDR2 is ANQGSEA. The CDR3 has 11 residues. V lost 8 bases, J lost 6 bases, and 12 bases lay in between. The CDR3 DNA sequence: TGCAGCTGTGGGGGGGCTGATACGCAGTATTTT. Translated, it gives CSCGGADTQYF.

The chain links TRBV10-3 to TRBJ2-2; 7 bases map to TRBD2. The V gene end was trimmed by 4 bases and the J gene end by 5 bases; junction bases not matched to a gene: 7. This CDR3 is 15 amino acids long. The germline CDR1 and CDR2 sequences are ENHRY and SYGVKD. The CDR3 nucleotides are TGTGCCATCAGTGTTACGACTAGCCGAACCGGGGAGCTGTTTTTT. Residues: CAISVTTSRTGELFF.

V and J are TRBV9 and TRBJ1-1, with 8 bases identical to TRBD1. The V segment lost 4 bases and the J segment 6 bases; nucleotides outside the gene matches: 14. CDR1 is SGDLS, CDR2 YYNGEE, per germline. This CDR3 is built from 16 residues. In nucleotides, the CDR3 is TGTGCCAGCAGCTCCTTGGGACAGGAGGTTCCCCCTGAAGCTTTCTTT. Amino acids: CASSSLGQEVPPEAFF.

The chain carries TRBV9 and TRBJ2-2; 10 nucleotides line up with TRBD2. The CDR3 contains 16 residues. V was clipped by 3 bases and J by 4 bases; unmatched bases: 6. The germline CDR1 and CDR2 sequences are SGDLS and YYNGEE. CDR3 loop: CASSAGLAGGTGELFF. For the CDR3, the DNA is TGTGCCAGCAGCGCGGGTTTAGCGGGGGGCACCGGGGAGCTGTTTTTT.

The chain links TRBV19 to TRBJ2-3, with 8 positions matching TRBD1. Germline V gene data show CDR1 as LNHDA and CDR2 as SQIVND (reference sequence). The CDR3 consists of 15 residues. V dropped 5 bases and J dropped 4; count of bases not matched to a gene: 8. CDR3 loop: CASSLRQGIADTQYF. CDR3 in DNA: TGTGCCAGTAGTTTAAGACAGGGGATCGCAGATACGCAGTATTTT.

The chain recombines TRBV19 with TRBJ1-1, with D maybe TRBD1 (5 bases). V was clipped by 5 bases and J by 5 bases, with 18 bases between them. This CDR3 is 15 amino acids long. Germline CDR1 is LNHDA and CDR2 is SQIVND (reference sequence). CDR3 sequence (DNA): TGTGCCAGTAGTCCTCGCCTGGGGGAGGAGACTGAAGCTTTCTTT. It is translated as CASSPRLGEETEAFF. Looking up the rest from reference TRBV19 and TRBJ1-1 gives the full variable domain: DGGITQSPKYLFRKEGQNVTLSCEQNLNHDAMYWYRQDPGQGLRLIYYSQIVNDFQKGDIAEGYSVSREKKESFPLTVTSAQKNPTAFYLCASSPRLGEETEAFFGQGTRLTVV.

The rearrangement uses TRBV11-2 and TRBJ1-5; possible D gene TRBD1, 6 bases. The CDR3 sequence is 13 residues long. Trimming took off 4 bases at V and 9 bases at J, with 13 bases between the two ends. Germline CDR1 is SGHAT and CDR2 is FQNNGV. CDR3 region: CASSSRGPGPQHF. The DNA of the CDR3 is TGTGCCAGCAGCTCCAGGGGCCCGGGGCCCCAGCATTTT. Using reference TRBV11-2 and TRBJ1-5 for the parts outside the CDR3, the full variable domain is EAGVAQSPRYKIIEKRQSVAFWCNPISGHATLYWYQQILGQGPKLLIQFQNNGVVDDSQLPKDRFSAERLKGVDSTLKIQPAKLEDSAVYLCASSSRGPGPQHFGDGTRLSIL.

The chain carries TRBV4-1 and TRBJ1-2; 7 positions match TRBD1. Looked up from germline, CDR1 is MGHRA and CDR2 is YSYEKL. Germline trimming cut 2 bases from V and 5 bases from J; bases unmatched to any gene: 2. The CDR3 has 13 residues. The CDR3 spells CASSQKTGYGYTF. DNA for the CDR3: TGCGCCAGCAGCCAAAAGACAGGGTATGGCTACACCTTC.

The chain joins TRBV6-4 to TRBJ1-1, with TRBD1 as a possible D gene (5 bases). The length of the CDR3 is 15 residues. Trimming stripped 6 bases from V and 7 bases from J, with 21 bases between. Per the germline V gene, CDR1 is MRHNA and CDR2 is SNTAGT. The CDR3 nucleotides read TGTGCCAGCAGCCCCCGGCACAGGCAAGGCTATGAAGCTTTCTTT. Its translation is CASSPRHRQGYEAFF.

The chain joins TRBV6-6 to TRBJ2-5; no reliable D call. The V end was cut by 6 bases, the J end by 0 bases, with 8 bases between. Per germline, CDR1 MNHNY and CDR2 SVGAGI (reference sequence). The CDR3 length is 13 residues. The CDR3 sequence is CASSAGYQETQYF. The CDR3 nucleotides are TGTGCCAGCAGCGCAGGCTACCAAGAGACCCAGTACTTC.

The V and J genes are TRBV5-3 and TRBJ1-5; 8 bases are a match to TRBD1. TRBV5-3 is an open reading frame, and its role is uncertain. This CDR3 region has 17 residues. V was clipped by 2 bases and J by 6 bases; unmatched bases: 13. CDR3: CARSLRDAGGAGQPQHF. CDR3 DNA: TGTGCCAGAAGCTTACGGGACGCAGGGGGCGCGGGTCAGCCCCAGCATTTT.

The J gene is TRBJ1-1, the V gene TRBV19; possibly TRBD1 for D (6 bases). The CDR3 has 13 amino acids. Trimming shortened V by 11 bases and J by 1 base, and 14 bases separated the two germline ends. Germline assignment: CDR1 LNHDA and CDR2 SQIVND (reference sequence). The CDR3 DNA follows: TGTGCCGTATCCAGACAGGAGAACACTGAAGCTTTCTTT. Protein product: CAVSRQENTEAFF.

The rearrangement uses TRBV10-3 and TRBJ1-2, with D unresolved. V was shortened by 6 bases and J by 8 bases, with 19 bases between the two germline ends. The CDR3 extends over 14 amino acids. Germline values: CDR1 ENHRY, CDR2 SYGVKD. The CDR3 DNA reads as TGTGCCATCAGCGCGGGAGGGAGGGCCTGGGGCTACACCTTC. Translation gives CAISAGGRAWGYTF.

This clone was seen once. V is TRBV19 and J is TRBJ1-2, with TRBD1 as a possible D gene (5 bases). V lost 5 bases and J 0 bases, leaving 13 bases between the germline ends. The CDR3 has 15 amino acids. Germline V gives CDR1 LNHDA, CDR2 SQIVND (reference sequence). DNA for the CDR3: TGTGCCAGTAGTCACTACAGGCCCACTAACTATGGCTACACCTTC. Translating gives CASSHYRPTNYGYTF.